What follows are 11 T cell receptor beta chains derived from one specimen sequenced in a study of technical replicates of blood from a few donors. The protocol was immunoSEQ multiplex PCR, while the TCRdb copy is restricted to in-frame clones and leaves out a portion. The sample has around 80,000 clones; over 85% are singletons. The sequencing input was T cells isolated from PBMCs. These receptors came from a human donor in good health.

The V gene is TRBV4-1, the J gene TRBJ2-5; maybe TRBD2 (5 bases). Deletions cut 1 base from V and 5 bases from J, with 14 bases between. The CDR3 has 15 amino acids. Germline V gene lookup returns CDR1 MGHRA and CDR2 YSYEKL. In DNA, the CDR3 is TGCGCCAGCAGCCAAGGGGTTAGCTGGAGGGAGACCCAGTACTTC. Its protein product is CASSQGVSWRETQYF.

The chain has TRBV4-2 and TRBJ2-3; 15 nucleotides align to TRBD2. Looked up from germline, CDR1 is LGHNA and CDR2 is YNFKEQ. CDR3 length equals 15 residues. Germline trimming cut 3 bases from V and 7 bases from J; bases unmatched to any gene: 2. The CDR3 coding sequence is TGTGCCAGCAGCCAGGGGACTAGCGGGGGGTATACGCAGTATTTT. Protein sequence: CASSQGTSGGYTQYF.

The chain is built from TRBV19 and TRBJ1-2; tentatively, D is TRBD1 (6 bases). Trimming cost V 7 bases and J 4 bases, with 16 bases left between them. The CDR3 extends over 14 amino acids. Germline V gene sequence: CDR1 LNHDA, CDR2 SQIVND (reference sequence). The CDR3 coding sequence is TGTGCCAGTACCGCGACAGGTCGGGTCTATGGCTACACCTTC. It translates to CASTATGRVYGYTF.

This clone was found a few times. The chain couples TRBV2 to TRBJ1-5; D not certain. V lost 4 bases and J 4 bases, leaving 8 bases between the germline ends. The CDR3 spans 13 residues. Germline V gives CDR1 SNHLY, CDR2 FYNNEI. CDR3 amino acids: CASSGERNQPQHF. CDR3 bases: TGTGCCAGCAGTGGGGAGCGTAATCAGCCCCAGCATTTT.

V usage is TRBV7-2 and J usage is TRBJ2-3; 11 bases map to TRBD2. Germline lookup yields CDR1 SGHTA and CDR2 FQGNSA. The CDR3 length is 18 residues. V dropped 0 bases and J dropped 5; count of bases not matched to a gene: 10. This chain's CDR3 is CASSLAGTRLAGRDTQYF. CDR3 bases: TGTGCCAGCAGCTTAGCAGGAACCCGACTAGCGGGACGAGATACGCAGTATTTT.

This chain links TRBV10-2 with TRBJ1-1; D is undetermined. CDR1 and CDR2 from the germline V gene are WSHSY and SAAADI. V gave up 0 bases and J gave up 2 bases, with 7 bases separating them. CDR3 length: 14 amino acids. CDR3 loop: CASSESRQNTEAFF. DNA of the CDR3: TGCGCCAGCAGTGAGTCGAGACAAAACACTGAAGCTTTCTTT.

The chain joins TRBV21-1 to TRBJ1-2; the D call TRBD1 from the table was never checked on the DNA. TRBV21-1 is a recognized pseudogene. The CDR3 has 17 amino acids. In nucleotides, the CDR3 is TGTGCCAGCAGCTCCCGGACAGGGGGCGAGGGTGACTATGGCTACACCTTC. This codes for CASSSRTGGEGDYGYTF.

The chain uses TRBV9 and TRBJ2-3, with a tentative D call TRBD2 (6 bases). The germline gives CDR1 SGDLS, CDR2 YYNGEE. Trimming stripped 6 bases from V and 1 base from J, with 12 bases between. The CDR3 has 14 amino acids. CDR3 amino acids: CASTRTIGTDTQYF. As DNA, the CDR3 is TGTGCCAGCACCCGGACTATAGGCACAGATACGCAGTATTTT.

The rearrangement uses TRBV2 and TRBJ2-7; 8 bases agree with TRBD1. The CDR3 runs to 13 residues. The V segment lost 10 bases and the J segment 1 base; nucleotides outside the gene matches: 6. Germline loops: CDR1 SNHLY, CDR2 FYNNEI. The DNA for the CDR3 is TGTGCCAACTACGGGACAGGATCCTACGAGCAGTACTTC. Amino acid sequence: CANYGTGSYEQYF.

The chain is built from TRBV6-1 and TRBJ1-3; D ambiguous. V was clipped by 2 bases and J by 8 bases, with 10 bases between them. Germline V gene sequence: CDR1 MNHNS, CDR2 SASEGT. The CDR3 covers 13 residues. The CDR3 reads CASSEHEVYTIYF. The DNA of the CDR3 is TGTGCCAGCAGTGAACACGAGGTTTACACCATATATTTT.

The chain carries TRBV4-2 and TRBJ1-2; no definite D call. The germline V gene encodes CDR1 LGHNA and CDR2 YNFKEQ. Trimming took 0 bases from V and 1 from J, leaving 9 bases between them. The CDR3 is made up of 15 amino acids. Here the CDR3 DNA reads TGTGCCAGCAGCCAAGATACCGGAGGTAACTATGGCTACACCTTC. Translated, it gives CASSQDTGGNYGYTF.